This T cell receptor beta chain was identified during a study of blood T cell repertoires in COVID-19. The data were produced by immunoSEQ multiplex PCR, yet TCRdb's version contains in-frame clones alone and is incomplete. The sample records fewer than 400,000 clones, roughly 91% being singletons. V lost 4 bases to trimming and J lost 9 bases, with 13 bases between them. CDR3 length equals 13 residues. The V gene's germline CDR1 is MDHEN and CDR2 SYDVKM. Symptom resolution, clearance, or two negative PCRs marked the recovered donors of Cohort 3. The sequenced material came from PBMCs or T cells enriched from blood (not recorded which). The TCR originated in a woman in her 30s who had recovered from COVID-19. The V call is TRBV28, the J call TRBJ1-5, with D maybe TRBD1 (5 bases). The CDR3 DNA follows: TGTGCCAGCAGTTCACAGGTGGACCGGCCCCAGCATTTT. This gives the protein CASSSQVDRPQHF.